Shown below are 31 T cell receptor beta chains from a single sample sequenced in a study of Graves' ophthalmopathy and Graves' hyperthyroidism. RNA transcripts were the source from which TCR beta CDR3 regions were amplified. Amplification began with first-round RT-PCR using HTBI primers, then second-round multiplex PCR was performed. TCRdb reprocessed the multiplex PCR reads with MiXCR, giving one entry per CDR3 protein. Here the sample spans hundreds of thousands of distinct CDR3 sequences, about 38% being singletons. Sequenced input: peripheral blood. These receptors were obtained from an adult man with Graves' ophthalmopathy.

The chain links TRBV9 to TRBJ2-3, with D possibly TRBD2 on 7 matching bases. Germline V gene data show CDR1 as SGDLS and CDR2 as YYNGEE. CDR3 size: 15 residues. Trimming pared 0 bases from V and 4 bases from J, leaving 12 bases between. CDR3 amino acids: CASSVAGGPPDTQYF. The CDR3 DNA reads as TGTGCCAGCAGCGTAGCGGGGGGCCCACCAGATACGCAGTATTTT.

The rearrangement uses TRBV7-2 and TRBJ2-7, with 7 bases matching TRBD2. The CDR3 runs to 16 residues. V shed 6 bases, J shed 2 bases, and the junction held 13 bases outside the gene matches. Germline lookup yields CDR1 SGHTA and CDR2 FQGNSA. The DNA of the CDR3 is TGTGCCAGCAGTTACTCTAGCGGCGAGGCCACCTACGAGCAGTACTTC. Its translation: CASSYSSGEATYEQYF.

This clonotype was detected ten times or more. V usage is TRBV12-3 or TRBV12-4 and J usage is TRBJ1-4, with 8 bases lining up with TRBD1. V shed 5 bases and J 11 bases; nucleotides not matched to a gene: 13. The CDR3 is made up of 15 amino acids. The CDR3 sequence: CASSPPEGRGRKLFF. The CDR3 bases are TGTGCCAGCAGTCCGCCCGAGGGCAGGGGGCGGAAACTGTTTTTT.

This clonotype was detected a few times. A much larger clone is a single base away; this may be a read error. CDR3 nucleotide sequence: TGTGCCAGCAGCTTAGGGGGCTTGGACTATGGCTACACCTTC. This codes for CASSLGGLDYGYTF. The chain recombines TRBV7-9 with TRBJ1-2; D may be TRBD1 (5 bases). V shed 1 base and J shed 3 bases, with 9 bases lying between them. This CDR3 is built from 14 residues. The V gene's germline CDR1 is SEHNR and CDR2 FQNEAQ (reference sequence).

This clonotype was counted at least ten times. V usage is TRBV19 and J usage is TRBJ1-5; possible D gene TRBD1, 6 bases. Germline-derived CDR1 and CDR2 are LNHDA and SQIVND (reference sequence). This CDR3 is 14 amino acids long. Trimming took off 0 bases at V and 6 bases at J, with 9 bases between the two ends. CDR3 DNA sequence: TGTGCCAGTAGTATAGAGGGGGGCGGTCAGCCCCAGCATTTT. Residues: CASSIEGGGQPQHF. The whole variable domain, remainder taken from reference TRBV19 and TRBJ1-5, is DGGITQSPKYLFRKEGQNVTLSCEQNLNHDAMYWYRQDPGQGLRLIYYSQIVNDFQKGDIAEGYSVSREKKESFPLTVTSAQKNPTAFYLCASSIEGGGQPQHFGDGTRLSIL.

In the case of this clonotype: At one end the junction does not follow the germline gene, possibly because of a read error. The CDR3 region is CASSQVTSYGQYF. In nucleotides, the CDR3 is TGTGCCAGCAGCCAAGTCACCTCCTACGGGCAGTACTTC. The chain employs TRBV7-9 and TRBJ2-7; D is ambiguous. There are 13 residues in the CDR3. Per germline, CDR1 SEHNR and CDR2 FQNEAQ (reference sequence).

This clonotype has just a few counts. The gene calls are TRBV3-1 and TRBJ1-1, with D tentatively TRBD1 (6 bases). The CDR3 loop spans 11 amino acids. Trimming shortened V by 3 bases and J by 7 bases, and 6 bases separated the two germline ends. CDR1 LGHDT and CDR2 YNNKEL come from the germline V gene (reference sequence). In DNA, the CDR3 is TGTGCCAGCAGCCAGACAGGTGAAGCTTTCTTT. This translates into CASSQTGEAFF.

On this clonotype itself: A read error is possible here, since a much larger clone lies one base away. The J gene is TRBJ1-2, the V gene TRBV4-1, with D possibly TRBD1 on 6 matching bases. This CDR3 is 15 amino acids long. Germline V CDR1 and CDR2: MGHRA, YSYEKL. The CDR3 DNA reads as TGCGCCAGCAGCCAACCGGACAGTCCTAACTATGGCCACACCTTC. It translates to CASSQPDSPNYGHTF.

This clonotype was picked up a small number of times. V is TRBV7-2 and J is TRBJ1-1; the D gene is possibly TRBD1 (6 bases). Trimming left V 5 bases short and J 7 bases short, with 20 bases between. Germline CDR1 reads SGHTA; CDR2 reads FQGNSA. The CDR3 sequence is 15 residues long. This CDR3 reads CASSQLVGGDVEAFF. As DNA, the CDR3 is TGTGCCAGCAGCCAGCTAGTAGGGGGAGATGTTGAAGCTTTCTTT.

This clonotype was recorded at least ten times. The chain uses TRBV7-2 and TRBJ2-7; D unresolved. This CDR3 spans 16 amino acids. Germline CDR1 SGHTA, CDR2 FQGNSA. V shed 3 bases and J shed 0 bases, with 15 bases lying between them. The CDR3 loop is CASSFFLSASSYEQYF. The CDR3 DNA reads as TGTGCCAGCAGCTTCTTCTTGTCGGCGAGCTCCTACGAGCAGTACTTC.

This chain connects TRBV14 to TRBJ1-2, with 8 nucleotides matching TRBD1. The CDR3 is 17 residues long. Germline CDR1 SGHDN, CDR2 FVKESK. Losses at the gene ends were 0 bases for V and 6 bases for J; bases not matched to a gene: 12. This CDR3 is CASSQDGQGFRAHGYTF. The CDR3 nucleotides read TGTGCCAGCAGCCAAGATGGACAGGGTTTCAGGGCTCATGGCTACACCTTC. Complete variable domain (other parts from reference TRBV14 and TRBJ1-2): EAGVTQFPSHSVIEKGQTVTLRCDPISGHDNLYWYRRVMGKEIKFLLHFVKESKQDESGMPNNRFLAERTGGTYSTLKVQPAELEDSGVYFCASSQDGQGFRAHGYTFGSGTRLTVV.

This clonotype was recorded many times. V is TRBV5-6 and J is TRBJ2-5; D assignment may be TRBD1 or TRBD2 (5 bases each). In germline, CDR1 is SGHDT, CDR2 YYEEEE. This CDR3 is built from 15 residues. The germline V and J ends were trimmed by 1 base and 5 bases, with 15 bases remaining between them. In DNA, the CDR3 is TGTGCCAGCAGCTTGCTGGGGGTGGGTTCGGAGACCCAGTACTTC. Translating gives CASSLLGVGSETQYF.

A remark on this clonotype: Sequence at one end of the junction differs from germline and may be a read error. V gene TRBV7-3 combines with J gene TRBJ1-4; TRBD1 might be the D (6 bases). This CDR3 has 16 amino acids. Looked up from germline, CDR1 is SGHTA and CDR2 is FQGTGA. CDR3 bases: TGCGCCAGCAGCCGACTAGGGCGGGGGCGGGGTGAAAAACTGTTTTTT. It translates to CASSRLGRGRGEKLFF.

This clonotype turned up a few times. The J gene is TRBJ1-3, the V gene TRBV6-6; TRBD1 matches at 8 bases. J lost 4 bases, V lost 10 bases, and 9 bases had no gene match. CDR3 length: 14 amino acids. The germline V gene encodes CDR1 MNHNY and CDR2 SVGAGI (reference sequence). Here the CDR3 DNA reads TGTGCCATCTCCCGGGGGGACAGGGGAAACACCATATATTTT. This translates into CAISRGDRGNTIYF.

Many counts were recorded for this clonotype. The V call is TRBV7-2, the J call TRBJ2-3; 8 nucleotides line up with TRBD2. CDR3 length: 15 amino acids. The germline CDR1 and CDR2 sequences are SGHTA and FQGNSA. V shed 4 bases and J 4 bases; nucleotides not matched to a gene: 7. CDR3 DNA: TGTGCCAGCAGCTCACGGACTAGCCGAGCAGATACGCAGTATTTT. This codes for CASSSRTSRADTQYF.

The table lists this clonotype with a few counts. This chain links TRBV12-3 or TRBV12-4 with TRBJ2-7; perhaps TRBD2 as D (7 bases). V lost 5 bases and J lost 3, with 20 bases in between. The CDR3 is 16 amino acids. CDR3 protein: CASSPVTSQGFYEQYF. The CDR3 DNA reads TGTGCCAGCAGTCCTGTGACTAGCCAGGGGTTCTACGAGCAGTACTTC.

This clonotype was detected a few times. The CDR3 DNA follows: TGTGCCAGCTCAGCCCGGACTAGCGGGAGTTCGGGGACCCAGTACTTC. It codes for CASSARTSGSSGTQYF. The chain is built from TRBV11-2 and TRBJ2-5; the match to TRBD2 covers 13 bases. V was pared by 8 bases and J by 7 bases, with 13 bases of the junction left unmatched. Germline V gene data show CDR1 as SGHAT and CDR2 as FQNNGV. This CDR3 contains 16 residues.

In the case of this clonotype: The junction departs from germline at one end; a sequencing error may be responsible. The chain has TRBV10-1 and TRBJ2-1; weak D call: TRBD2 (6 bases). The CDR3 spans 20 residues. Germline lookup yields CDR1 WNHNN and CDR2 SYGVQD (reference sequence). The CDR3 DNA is TGCGCCAGCAGTGAGCACGGGGGTTCTAGCCTCCGGAGCTCCTACGATGAGCAGTTCTTC. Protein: CASSEHGGSSLRSSYDEQFF.

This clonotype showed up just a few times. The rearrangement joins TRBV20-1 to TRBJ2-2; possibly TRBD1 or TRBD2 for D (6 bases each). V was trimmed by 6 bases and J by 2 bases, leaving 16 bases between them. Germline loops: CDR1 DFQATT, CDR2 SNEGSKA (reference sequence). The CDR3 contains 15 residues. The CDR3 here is CSAWTRGHNTGELFF. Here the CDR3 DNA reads TGCAGTGCCTGGACCCGGGGGCATAACACCGGGGAGCTGTTTTTT.

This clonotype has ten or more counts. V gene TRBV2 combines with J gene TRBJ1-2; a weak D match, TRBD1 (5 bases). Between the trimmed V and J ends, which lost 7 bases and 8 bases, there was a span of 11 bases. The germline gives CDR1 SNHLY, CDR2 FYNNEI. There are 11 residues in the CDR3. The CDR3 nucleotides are TGTGCCAGCAACTCTGAGGGGGGCTACACCTTC. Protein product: CASNSEGGYTF.

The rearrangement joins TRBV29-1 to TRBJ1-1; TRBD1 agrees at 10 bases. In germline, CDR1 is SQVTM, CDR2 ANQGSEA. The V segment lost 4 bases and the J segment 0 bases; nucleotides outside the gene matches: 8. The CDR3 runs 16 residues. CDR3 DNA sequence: TGCAGCGTTGCTTCCGGGACAGGGGCAGTGAACACTGAAGCTTTCTTT. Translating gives CSVASGTGAVNTEAFF. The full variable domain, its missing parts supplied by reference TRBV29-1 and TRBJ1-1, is SAVISQKPSRDICQRGTSLTIQCQVDSQVTMMFWYRQQPGQSLTLIATANQGSEATYESGFVIDKFPISRPNLTFSTLTVSNMSPEDSSIYLCSVASGTGAVNTEAFFGQGTRLTVV.

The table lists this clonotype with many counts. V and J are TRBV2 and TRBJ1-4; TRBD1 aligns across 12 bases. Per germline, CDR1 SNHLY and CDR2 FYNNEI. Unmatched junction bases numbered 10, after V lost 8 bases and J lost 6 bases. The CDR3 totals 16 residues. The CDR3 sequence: CASVRDRGRRDEKLFF. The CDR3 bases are TGTGCCAGCGTACGGGACAGGGGGCGTCGGGATGAAAAACTGTTTTTT.

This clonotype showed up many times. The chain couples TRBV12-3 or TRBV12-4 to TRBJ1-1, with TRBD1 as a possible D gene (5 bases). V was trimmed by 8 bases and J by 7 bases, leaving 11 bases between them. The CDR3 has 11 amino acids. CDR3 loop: CASARGYEAFF. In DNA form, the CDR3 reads TGTGCCAGCGCCCGGGGGTATGAAGCTTTCTTT.

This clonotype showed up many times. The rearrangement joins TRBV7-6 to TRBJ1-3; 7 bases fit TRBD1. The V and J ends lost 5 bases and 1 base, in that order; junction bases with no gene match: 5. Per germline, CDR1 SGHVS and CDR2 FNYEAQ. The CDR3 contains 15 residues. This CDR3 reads CASSPTGVSGNTIYF. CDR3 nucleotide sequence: TGTGCCAGCAGCCCCACAGGGGTGTCTGGAAACACCATATATTTT.

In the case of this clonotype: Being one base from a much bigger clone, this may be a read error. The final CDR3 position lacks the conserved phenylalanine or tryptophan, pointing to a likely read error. The DNA for the CDR3 is TGTGCCAGCAGCGCCGGGACAGGGACTAGGGTTGTGGGGGGCTACACCCTC. This gives the protein CASSAGTGTRVVGGYTL. The chain is built from TRBV9 and TRBJ1-2, with 9 bases identical to TRBD1. The germline V gene has CDR1 SGDLS and CDR2 YYNGEE. The V segment lost 3 bases and the J segment 8 bases; nucleotides outside the gene matches: 17. This CDR3 spans 17 amino acids.

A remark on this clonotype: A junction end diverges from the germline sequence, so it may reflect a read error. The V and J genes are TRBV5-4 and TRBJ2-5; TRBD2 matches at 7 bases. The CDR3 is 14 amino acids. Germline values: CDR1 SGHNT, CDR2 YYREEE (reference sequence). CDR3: CSSSLGGRQETQYF. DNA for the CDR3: TGTTCCAGCAGCTTGGGGGGGAGACAAGAGACCCAGTACTTC.

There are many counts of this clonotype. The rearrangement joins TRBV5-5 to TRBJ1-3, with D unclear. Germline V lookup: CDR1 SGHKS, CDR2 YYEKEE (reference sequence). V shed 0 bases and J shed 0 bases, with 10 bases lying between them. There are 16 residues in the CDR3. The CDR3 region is CASSLARTASGNTIYF. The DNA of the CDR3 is TGTGCCAGCAGCTTGGCAAGAACAGCCTCTGGAAACACCATATATTTT.

DNA for the CDR3: TGTGCCATCAGTGAGTCGAAGGGAGCCAGGACCCAGCATTTT. This gives the protein CAISESKGARTQHF. The V gene is TRBV10-3, the J gene TRBJ1-5; unclear D gene. Per the germline V gene, CDR1 is ENHRY and CDR2 is SYGVKD. The CDR3 length is 14 residues. Trimming took 0 bases from V and 11 from J, leaving 14 bases between them.

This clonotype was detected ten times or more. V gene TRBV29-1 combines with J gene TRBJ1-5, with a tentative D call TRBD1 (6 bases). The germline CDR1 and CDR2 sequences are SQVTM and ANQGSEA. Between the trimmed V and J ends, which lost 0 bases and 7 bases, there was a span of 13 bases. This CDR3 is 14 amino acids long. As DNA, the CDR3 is TGCAGCGTTGAAGAGAACAGGGTACGACAGCCCCAGCATTTT. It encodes CSVEENRVRQPQHF.

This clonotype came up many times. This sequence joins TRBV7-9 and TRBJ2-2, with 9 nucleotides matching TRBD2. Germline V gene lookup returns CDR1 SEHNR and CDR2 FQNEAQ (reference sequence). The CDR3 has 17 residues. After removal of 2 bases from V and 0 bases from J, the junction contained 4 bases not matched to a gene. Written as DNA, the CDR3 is TGTGCCAGCAGCTTATGGACTAGCGACGCGAACACCGGGGAGCTGTTTTTT. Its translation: CASSLWTSDANTGELFF.

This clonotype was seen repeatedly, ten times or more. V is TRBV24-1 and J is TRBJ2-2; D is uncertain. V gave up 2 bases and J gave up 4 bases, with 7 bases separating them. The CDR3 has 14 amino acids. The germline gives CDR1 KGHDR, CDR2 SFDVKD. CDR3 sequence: CATSDWAATGELFF. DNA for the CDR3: TGTGCCACCAGTGATTGGGCAGCCACCGGGGAGCTGTTTTTT.